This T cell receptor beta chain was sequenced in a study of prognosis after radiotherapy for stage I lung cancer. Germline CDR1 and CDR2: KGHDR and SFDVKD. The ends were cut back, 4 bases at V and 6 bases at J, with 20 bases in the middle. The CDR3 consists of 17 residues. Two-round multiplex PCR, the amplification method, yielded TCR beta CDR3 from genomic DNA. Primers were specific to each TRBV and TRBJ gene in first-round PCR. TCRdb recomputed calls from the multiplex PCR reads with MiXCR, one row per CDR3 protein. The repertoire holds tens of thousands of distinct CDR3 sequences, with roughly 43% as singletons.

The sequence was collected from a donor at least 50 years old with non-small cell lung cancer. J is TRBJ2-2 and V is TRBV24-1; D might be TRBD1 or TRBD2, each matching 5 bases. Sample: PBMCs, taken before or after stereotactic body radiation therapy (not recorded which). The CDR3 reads CATSDHKGGWDAGELFF. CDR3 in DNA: TGTGCCACCAGTGACCATAAAGGCGGGTGGGACGCCGGGGAGCTGTTTTTT.